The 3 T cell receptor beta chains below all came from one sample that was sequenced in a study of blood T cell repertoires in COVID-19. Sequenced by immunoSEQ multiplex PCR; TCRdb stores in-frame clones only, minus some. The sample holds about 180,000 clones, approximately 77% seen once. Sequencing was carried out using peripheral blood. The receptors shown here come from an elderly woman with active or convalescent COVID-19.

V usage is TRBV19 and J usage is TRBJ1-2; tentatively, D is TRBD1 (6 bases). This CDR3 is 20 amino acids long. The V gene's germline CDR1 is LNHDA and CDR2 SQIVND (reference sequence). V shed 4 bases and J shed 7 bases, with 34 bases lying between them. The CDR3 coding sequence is TGTGCCAGTAGTAGCCTCTATCTTCGGGACACCTCCCGCGGCGGTGGTGGCTACACCTTC. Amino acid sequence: CASSSLYLRDTSRGGGGYTF.

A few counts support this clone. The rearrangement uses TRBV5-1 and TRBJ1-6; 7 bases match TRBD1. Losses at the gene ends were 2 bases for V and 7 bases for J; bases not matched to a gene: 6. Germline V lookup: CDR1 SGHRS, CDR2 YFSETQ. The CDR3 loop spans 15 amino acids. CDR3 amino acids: CASSLGGQSNSPLHF. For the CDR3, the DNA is TGCGCCAGCAGCTTAGGGGGACAGAGCAATTCACCCCTCCACTTT.

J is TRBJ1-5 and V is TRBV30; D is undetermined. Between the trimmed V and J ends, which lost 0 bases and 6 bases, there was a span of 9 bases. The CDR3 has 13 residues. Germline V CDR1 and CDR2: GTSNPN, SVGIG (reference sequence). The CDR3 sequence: CAWSVGGIQPQHF. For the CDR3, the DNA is TGTGCCTGGAGTGTAGGAGGGATTCAGCCCCAGCATTTT.